Shown below are 6 T cell receptor beta chains from a single sample sequenced in a study of tumor and adjacent non-tumor tissue in lung cancer. The template was RNA from unsorted bulk tissue. More than 3 cm separated this lung sample from the edge of the tumor. A modified ARM-PCR protocol with three rounds of nested PCR amplified TCRbeta. TCRdb reprocessed the multiplex PCR reads with MiXCR, giving one entry per CDR3 protein. The sample lists nearly 50,000 distinct CDR3 sequences, roughly two thirds occurring once. Specimen: distant non-tumor lung tissue. These receptors were collected from a woman between 65 and 79 years old with non-small cell lung cancer.

V and J are TRBV29-1 and TRBJ1-2; no clear D gene. Trimming pared 6 bases from V and 5 bases from J, leaving 16 bases between. CDR3 length: 13 residues. CDR1 SQVTM and CDR2 ANQGSEA come from the germline V gene. CDR3 protein: CSVWGGSEYGYTF. In nucleotides, the CDR3 is TGCAGCGTCTGGGGTGGGTCTGAATATGGCTACACCTTC. The entire variable domain, with the rest obtained from reference TRBV29-1 and TRBJ1-2, is as follows: SAVISQKPSRDICQRGTSLTIQCQVDSQVTMMFWYRQQPGQSLTLIATANQGSEATYESGFVIDKFPISRPNLTFSTLTVSNMSPEDSSIYLCSVWGGSEYGYTFGSGTRLTVV.

The chain couples TRBV5-1 to TRBJ1-2, with D possibly matching TRBD1 (6 bases). The germline V gene has CDR1 SGHRS and CDR2 YFSETQ. Trimming cost V 0 bases and J 6 bases, with 15 bases left between them. The CDR3 loop spans 15 amino acids. CDR3 bases: TGCGCCAGCAGCTTGGGACAGGAGGAAGTAGATGGCTACACCTTC. Protein: CASSLGQEEVDGYTF.

Details on this clonotype: A much larger clone differs from this one at a single base, so this may be a read error. The chain joins TRBV12-3 or TRBV12-4 to TRBJ1-5; 7 bases match TRBD1. The CDR3 is 15 residues long. The junction had 11 bases not matched to a gene; V was cut back by 10 bases and J by 2 bases. Written as DNA, the CDR3 is TGTGCCATCAGCACAGGGGCCAGGGGCAATCAGCCCCAGCATTTT. Its protein is CAISTGARGNQPQHF.

This chain uses TRBV5-1 with TRBJ1-1, with D hard to call. In germline, CDR1 is SGHRS, CDR2 YFSETQ. V lost 3 bases, J lost 4 bases, and 16 bases lay in between. The CDR3 loop spans 15 amino acids. Here the CDR3 DNA reads TGCGCCAGCAGCTCGAGGGAGCCCAGTAGCACTGAAGCTTTCTTT. Translation gives CASSSREPSSTEAFF.

Details on this clonotype: The junction departs from the called germline gene at one end, perhaps through a read error. CDR3 amino acids: CVRERNTEAFF. As DNA, the CDR3 is TGTGTGAGGGAGAGGAACACAGAAGCTTTCTTT. This chain connects TRBV30 to TRBJ1-1; D uncertain. The CDR3 spans 11 residues. The germline V gene has CDR1 GTSNPN and CDR2 SVGIG (reference sequence).

This clonotype has ten or more counts. This chain connects TRBV28 to TRBJ1-1; D call uncertain. Germline V gene lookup returns CDR1 MDHEN and CDR2 SYDVKM. Trimming took off 5 bases at V and 1 base at J, with 11 bases between the two ends. This CDR3 has 14 residues. CDR3 loop: CASSKGGGNTEAFF. The DNA of the CDR3 is TGTGCCAGCAGTAAAGGAGGCGGGAACACTGAAGCTTTCTTT. Using reference TRBV28 and TRBJ1-1 for the parts outside the CDR3, the full variable domain is DVKVTQSSRYLVKRTGEKVFLECVQDMDHENMFWYRQDPGLGLRLIYFSYDVKMKEKGDIPEGYSVSREKKERFSLILESASTNQTSMYLCASSKGGGNTEAFFGQGTRLTVV.